This TCR beta chain was sequenced during a study of shared clonotypes between healthy human individuals. In the study overall: Researchers drew samples from two women and three men aged 18 to 49.

Study-wide results and limits: With few donors, the genetic and exposure-history diversity represented was limited.

Each subset's genomic DNA was shared equally among a number of immunoSEQ plates. Assay used: immunoSEQ multiplex PCR; TCRdb lists only in-frame clones, some missing. The sample has about 510,000 clones, roughly 79% seen once. The donors, all of them Caucasian adults, lived in Nashville, Tennessee. The table lists this clone with a few counts. The antigen remains undetermined. V was pared by 2 bases and J by 1 base, with 8 bases between. The CDR3 spans 13 residues. CDR1 is SQVTM, CDR2 ANQGSEA, per germline. Sequencing was performed on PBMCs. This clonotype originated in a woman between 40 and 55 years old in good health. Some clones in this sample may be carry-over from other donors' samples. The V call is TRBV29-1, the J call TRBJ1-1, with D maybe TRBD1 (5 bases). The CDR3 DNA is TGCAGCGTTGAAATCGGACAGAACACTGAAGCTTTCTTT. Encoded protein: CSVEIGQNTEAFF.